The source of this T cell receptor beta chain is a study of cytotoxic CD8 clonotypes in ibrutinib-treated CLL. As for the study in general: Across the patients, 10 to 11 were relapsed/refractory, roughly 16 treatment-naive and some 17 IGHV unmutated.

This clone was counted at least ten times. In germline, CDR1 is SGHDN, CDR2 FVKESK. The CDR3 length is 14 residues. The V and J ends lost 4 bases and 4 bases, in that order; junction bases with no gene match: 4. Some clones are missing from TCRdb's copy, which holds only in-frame ones; the method was immunoSEQ multiplex PCR. Of about 140,000 clones detected, about 80% appear once; the ten largest clones hold 28%. Genomic DNA (roughly 1.9 micrograms) was obtained from cryopreserved PBMCs for construction of TCR beta libraries. The starting material was PBMCs, obtained after 12 months of ibrutinib treatment. This clonotype originated in a human donor with chronic lymphocytic leukemia. The V gene is TRBV14, the J gene TRBJ1-3; 7 bases map to TRBD1. CDR3 nucleotide sequence: TGTGCCAGCAGCCTGGGGACAGCCGGAAACACCATATATTTT. Its translation is CASSLGTAGNTIYF.